The present T cell receptor beta chain was sequenced within a study of T cell repertoires in cytomegalovirus infection. On the study more broadly: Both CMV infection and a matching HLA type were indicated by public TCR beta signatures.

MiXCR, applied by TCRdb to the reads, yields one record per CDR3 protein. The table lists under 250,000 distinct CDR3 sequences, approximately 13% of them singletons. General observations from the study: CMV-specific TCR beta clonotypes restricted by HLA-C dominated the ex vivo response. Identification of carriers of CMV plus the relevant HLA was achieved through cumulative public TCR beta family frequency.

With 6 bases clipped from V and 8 bases from J, the junction kept 13 bases outside the gene matches. The germline CDR1 and CDR2 sequences are SQVTM and ANQGSEA. CDR3 length: 14 amino acids. This clonotype has only a few counts. Its antigen is still unknown. The TCR originated in a human donor in good health (CMV status not recorded). Some clones in this sample may be carry-over from other donors' samples. Sequencing used PBMCs. This chain connects TRBV29-1 to TRBJ1-2, with 9 nucleotides matching TRBD1. The CDR3 DNA reads as TGCAGCGTGGGACAGGGATATCGGACGGAGGGCTACACCTTC. The encoded protein is CSVGQGYRTEGYTF.